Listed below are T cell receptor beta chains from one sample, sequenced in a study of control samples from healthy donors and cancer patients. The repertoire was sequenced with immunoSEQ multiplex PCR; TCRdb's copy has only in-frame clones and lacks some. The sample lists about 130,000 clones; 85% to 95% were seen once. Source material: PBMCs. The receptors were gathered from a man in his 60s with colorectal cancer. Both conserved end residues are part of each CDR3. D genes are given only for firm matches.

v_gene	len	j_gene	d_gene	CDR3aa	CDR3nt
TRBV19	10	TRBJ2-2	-	CAHRAGELFF	TGTGCACACAGAGCTGGGGAGCTGTTTTTT
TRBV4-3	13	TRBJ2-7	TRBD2	CASSQVRGNEQYF	TGCGCCAGCAGCCAAGTGCGGGGGAACGAGCAGTACTTC
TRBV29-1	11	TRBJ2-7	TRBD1	CSGRQGTEQYF	TGCAGCGGCCGACAGGGAACCGAGCAGTACTTC
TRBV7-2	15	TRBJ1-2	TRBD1	CASSSYRGEGYGYTF	TGTGCCAGCAGCTCGTACAGGGGCGAGGGCTATGGCTACACCTTC
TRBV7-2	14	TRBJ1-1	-	CASSSGVLNTEAFF	TGTGCCAGCAGCTCAGGGGTTCTGAACACTGAAGCTTTCTTT
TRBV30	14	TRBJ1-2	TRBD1	CAWSAQTGYGGYTF	TGTGCCTGGAGTGCCCAGACAGGGTACGGTGGCTACACCTTC
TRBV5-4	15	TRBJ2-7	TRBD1	CASSDRDRGIYEQYF	TGTGCCAGCAGCGACCGGGACAGGGGTATCTACGAGCAGTACTTC
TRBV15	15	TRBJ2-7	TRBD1	CATSRDQGASYEQYF	TGTGCCACCAGCAGAGACCAGGGGGCCTCCTACGAGCAGTACTTC
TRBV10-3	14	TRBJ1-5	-	CAISAGYSNQPQHF	TGTGCCATCAGTGCCGGGTATAGCAATCAGCCCCAGCATTTT
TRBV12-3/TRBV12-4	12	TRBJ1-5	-	CASGRGNQPQHF	TGTGCCAGCGGACGGGGCAATCAGCCCCAGCATTTT
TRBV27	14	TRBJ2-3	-	CASTSWQVTDTQYF	TGTGCCAGCACCTCATGGCAGGTGACAGATACGCAGTATTTT
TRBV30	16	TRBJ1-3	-	CAWTSRGTLSGNTIYF	TGTGCCTGGACGAGCCGGGGTACCCTCTCTGGAAACACCATATATTTT
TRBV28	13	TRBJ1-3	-	CASSEGYGNTIYF	TGTGCCAGCAGTGAGGGGTATGGAAACACCATATATTTT
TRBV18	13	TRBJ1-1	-	CASSPRGNTEAFF	TGTGCCAGCTCACCCCGGGGTAACACTGAAGCTTTCTTT
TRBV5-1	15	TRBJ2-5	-	CASSLWEGAEETQYF	TGCGCCAGCAGCTTGTGGGAGGGGGCCGAGGAGACCCAGTACTTC
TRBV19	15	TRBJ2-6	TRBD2	CASSLRTSGANVLTF	TGTGCCAGTAGTCTCCGGACTAGTGGGGCCAACGTCCTGACTTTC
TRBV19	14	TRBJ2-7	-	CASSMPGGPYEQYF	TGTGCCAGTAGTATGCCCGGGGGACCCTACGAGCAGTACTTC